These 10 T cell receptor beta chains share one sample of origin, sequenced in a study of shared clonotypes between healthy human individuals. Terminally differentiated effector memory CD45RA+ cells were left out of the naive CD8 fraction, which was CD45RO-negative and positively selected for CCR7. Assay used: immunoSEQ multiplex PCR; TCRdb lists only in-frame clones, some missing. The data hold some 2.1 million clones, with about 95% observed a single time. The material sequenced was naive CD8+ T cells sorted from blood. The receptors come from a man aged 18-30 years in good health.

V usage is TRBV5-6 and J usage is TRBJ2-7, with D possibly TRBD2 on 5 matching bases. The V gene's germline CDR1 is SGHDT and CDR2 YYEEEE. Deletions cut 4 bases from V and 7 bases from J, with 12 bases between. The CDR3 loop spans 12 amino acids. The CDR3 DNA reads TGTGCCAGCAGCGCGGGTCCCTTAGAGCAGTACTTC. Its protein is CASSAGPLEQYF.

The chain uses TRBV5-1 and TRBJ2-2; 7 nucleotides match TRBD1. The trim removed 2 bases at V and 6 bases at J, leaving 4 bases unmatched. The germline CDR1 and CDR2 sequences are SGHRS and YFSETQ. This CDR3 has 14 amino acids. CDR3 region: CASSFDRASGELFF. The CDR3 DNA is TGCGCCAGCAGCTTCGACAGGGCCTCCGGGGAGCTGTTTTTT.

The V and J genes are TRBV7-8 and TRBJ2-7; D perhaps matches TRBD2 (6 bases). Germline loops: CDR1 SGHVS, CDR2 FQNEAQ. Trimming shortened V by 2 bases and J by 0 bases, and 14 bases separated the two germline ends. The CDR3 sequence is 16 residues long. The CDR3 region has the DNA TGTGCCAGCAGCTTAATGGTAGCGGATTTCTCCTACGAGCAGTACTTC. Protein: CASSLMVADFSYEQYF.

V is TRBV30 and J is TRBJ2-2; possible D gene TRBD1, 6 bases. V lost 2 bases and J lost 6, with 16 bases in between. The CDR3 has 15 residues. Per the germline V gene, CDR1 is GTSNPN and CDR2 is SVGIG (reference sequence). CDR3 nucleotides: TGTGCCTGGAGTTCTTTTAACAGGGCGGCCGGGGAGCTGTTTTTT. This translates into CAWSSFNRAAGELFF. Full variable domain (remainder filled in from reference TRBV30 and TRBJ2-2): SQTIHQWPATLVQPVGSPLSLECTVEGTSNPNLYWYRQAAGRGLQLLFYSVGIGQISSEVPQNLSASRPQDRQFILSSKKLLLSDSGFYLCAWSSFNRAAGELFFGEGSRLTVL.

This sequence joins TRBV7-9 and TRBJ2-1; 11 nucleotides align to TRBD2. CDR1 SEHNR and CDR2 FQNEAQ come from the germline V gene (reference sequence). The CDR3 contains 16 residues. J gave up 0 bases and V 5 bases, and 3 bases lay outside the gene matches. The CDR3 loop is CASSISGGVSYNEQFF. In DNA form, the CDR3 reads TGTGCCAGCAGCATTAGCGGGGGGGTCTCCTACAATGAGCAGTTCTTC.

This clone appeared once. The rearrangement links TRBV13 to TRBJ2-3; 8 bases are a match to TRBD1. Germline V gene data show CDR1 as PRHDT and CDR2 as FYEKMQ (reference sequence). The CDR3 loop spans 16 amino acids. The V segment lost 5 bases and the J segment 4 bases; nucleotides outside the gene matches: 11. DNA for the CDR3: TGTGCCAGCAGCCCGCGGGACAGGATGGTCTCAGATACGCAGTATTTT. It codes for CASSPRDRMVSDTQYF.

The chain is built from TRBV2 and TRBJ2-5; 9 bases are shared with TRBD1. CDR1 SNHLY and CDR2 FYNNEI come from the germline V gene. Trimming at V came to 3 bases and at J to 2 bases, leaving 4 bases not matched to a gene. This CDR3 has 15 amino acids. The CDR3 nucleotides read TGTGCCAGCAGTGACGGACAGGGGATACAAGAGACCCAGTACTTC. Its protein product is CASSDGQGIQETQYF.

The CDR3 DNA reads as TGTGCCAGCAGCCCGCTTAGCACAGATACGCAGTATTTT. It codes for CASSPLSTDTQYF. The chain is built from TRBV11-2 and TRBJ2-3; no clear D. The CDR3 is 13 amino acids. CDR1 is SGHAT and CDR2 is FQNNGV in the germline V gene. Trimming cost V 5 bases and J 0 bases, with 6 bases left between them.

V gene TRBV5-1 combines with J gene TRBJ1-3, with no clear D. This CDR3 contains 16 residues. V dropped 0 bases and J dropped 1 base, with 11 bases sitting between them. Germline V CDR1 and CDR2: SGHRS, YFSETQ. CDR3 bases: TGCGCCAGCAGCTTGGACTTCTCAGTGTCTGGAAACACCATATATTTT. Protein product: CASSLDFSVSGNTIYF.

The chain combines TRBV4-1 with TRBJ2-5, with D possibly called TRBD1 or TRBD2 (6 bases each). Germline CDR1 is MGHRA and CDR2 is YSYEKL. The V gene lost 0 bases and the J gene lost 2 bases, with 13 bases spanning the gap. This CDR3 is built from 16 residues. The CDR3 bases are TGCGCCAGCAGCCAAGAAGGCGGGACATATCAAGAGACCCAGTACTTC. It encodes CASSQEGGTYQETQYF.